This T cell receptor (beta chain) was captured by sequencing in a study of blood T cell repertoires in COVID-19. In the study overall: COVID-19 samples, acute and convalescent, were from the United States, Italy and Spain.

Profiling relied on immunoSEQ multiplex PCR, and the TCRdb table lists in-frame clones only, not all of them. The sample carries about 170,000 clones, under 80% recorded once. This clone was counted a single time. V trimming: 0 bases; J trimming: 2 bases; junction bases outside the gene matches: 6. Per germline, CDR1 KGHSH and CDR2 LQKENI. The CDR3 is 18 residues long. The origin of this receptor is a man in his 70s with acute or convalescent COVID-19. Sequenced sample: peripheral blood. The chain combines TRBV18 with TRBJ1-3, with 11 bases matching TRBD1. As DNA, the CDR3 is TGTGCCAGCTCACCACCTCTGGACAGGGGGCAAGCTGGAAACACCATATATTTT. Translated, it gives CASSPPLDRGQAGNTIYF.